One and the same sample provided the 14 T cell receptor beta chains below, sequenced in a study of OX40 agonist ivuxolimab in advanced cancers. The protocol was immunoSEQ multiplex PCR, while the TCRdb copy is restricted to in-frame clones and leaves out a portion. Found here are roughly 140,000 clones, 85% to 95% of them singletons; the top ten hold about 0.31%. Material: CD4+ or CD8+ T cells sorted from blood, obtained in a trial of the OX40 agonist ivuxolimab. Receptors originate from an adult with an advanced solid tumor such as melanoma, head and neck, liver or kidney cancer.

The CDR3 DNA sequence: TGTGCCAGGGCCTCGGGACCCTCTAATGAAAAACTGTTTTTT. Amino acids: CARASGPSNEKLFF. The chain uses TRBV2 and TRBJ1-4; D is possibly TRBD1 (5 bases). Germline V CDR1 and CDR2: SNHLY, FYNNEI. This CDR3 region has 14 residues. Trimming cost V 9 bases and J 3 bases, with 14 bases left between them. The whole variable domain, filled in from reference TRBV2 and TRBJ1-4, reads EPEVTQTPSHQVTQMGQEVILRCVPISNHLYFYWYRQILGQKVEFLVSFYNNEISEKSEIFDDQFSVERPDGSNFTLKIRSTKLEDSAMYFCARASGPSNEKLFFGSGTQLSVL.

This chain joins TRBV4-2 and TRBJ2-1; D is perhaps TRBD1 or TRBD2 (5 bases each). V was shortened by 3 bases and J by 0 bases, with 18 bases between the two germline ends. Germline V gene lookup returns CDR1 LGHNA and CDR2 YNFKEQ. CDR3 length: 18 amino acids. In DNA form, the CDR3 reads TGTGCCAGCAGCCAGGGACCGAAACTTAGCTACTCCTACAATGAGCAGTTCTTC. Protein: CASSQGPKLSYSYNEQFF.

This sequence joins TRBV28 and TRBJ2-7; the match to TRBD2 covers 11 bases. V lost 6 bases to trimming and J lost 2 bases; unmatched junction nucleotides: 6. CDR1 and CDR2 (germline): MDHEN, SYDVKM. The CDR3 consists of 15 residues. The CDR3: CASSETSGVPYEQYF. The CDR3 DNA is TGTGCCAGCAGCGAGACTAGCGGGGTGCCCTACGAGCAGTACTTC.

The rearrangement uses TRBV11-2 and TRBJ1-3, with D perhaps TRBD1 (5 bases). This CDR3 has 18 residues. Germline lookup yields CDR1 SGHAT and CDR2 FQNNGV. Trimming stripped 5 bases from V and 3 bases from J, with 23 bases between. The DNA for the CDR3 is TGTGCCAGCAGCCATGGTACACAGGAGCATCAGCGTGGAAACACCATATATTTT. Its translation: CASSHGTQEHQRGNTIYF.

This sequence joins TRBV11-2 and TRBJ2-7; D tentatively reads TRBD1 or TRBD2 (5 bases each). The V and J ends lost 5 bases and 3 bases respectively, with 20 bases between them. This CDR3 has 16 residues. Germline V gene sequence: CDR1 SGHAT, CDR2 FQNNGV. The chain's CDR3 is CASSLIGTQEGYEQYF. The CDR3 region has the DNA TGTGCCAGCAGCCTAATAGGGACCCAAGAGGGCTACGAGCAGTACTTC.

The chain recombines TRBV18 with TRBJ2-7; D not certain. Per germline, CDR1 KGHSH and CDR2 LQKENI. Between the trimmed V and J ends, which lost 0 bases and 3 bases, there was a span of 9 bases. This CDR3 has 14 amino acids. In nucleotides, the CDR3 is TGTGCCAGCTCACCACCGGGGTCTTACTACGAGCAGTACTTC. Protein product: CASSPPGSYYEQYF.

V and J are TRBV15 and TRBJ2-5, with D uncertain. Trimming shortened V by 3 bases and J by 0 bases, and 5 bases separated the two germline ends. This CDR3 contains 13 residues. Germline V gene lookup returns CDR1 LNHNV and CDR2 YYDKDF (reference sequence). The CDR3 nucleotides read TGTGCCACCAGCAGGGGTCACCAAGAGACCCAGTACTTC. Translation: CATSRGHQETQYF.

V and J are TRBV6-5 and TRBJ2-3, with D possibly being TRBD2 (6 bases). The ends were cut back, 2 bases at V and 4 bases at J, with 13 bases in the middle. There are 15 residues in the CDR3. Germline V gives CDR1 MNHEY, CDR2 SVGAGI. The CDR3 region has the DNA TGTGCCAGCAGTTACGGAGGGCTAGCTCCAGATACGCAGTATTTT. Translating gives CASSYGGLAPDTQYF.

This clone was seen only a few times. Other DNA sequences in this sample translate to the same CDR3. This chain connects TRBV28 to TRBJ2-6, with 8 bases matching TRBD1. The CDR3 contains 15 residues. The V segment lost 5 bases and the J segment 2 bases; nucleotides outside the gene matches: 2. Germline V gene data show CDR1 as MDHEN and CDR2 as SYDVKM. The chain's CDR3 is CASSPGGAGANVLTF. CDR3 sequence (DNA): TGTGCCAGCAGTCCAGGGGGCGCTGGGGCCAACGTCCTGACTTTC.

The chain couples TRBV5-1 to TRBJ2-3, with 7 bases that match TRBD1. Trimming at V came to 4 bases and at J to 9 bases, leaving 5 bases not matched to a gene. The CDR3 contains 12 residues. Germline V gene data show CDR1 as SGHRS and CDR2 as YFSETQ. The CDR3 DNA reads TGCGCCAGCAGCGCCGTACAGGGGACGCAGTATTTT. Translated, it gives CASSAVQGTQYF.

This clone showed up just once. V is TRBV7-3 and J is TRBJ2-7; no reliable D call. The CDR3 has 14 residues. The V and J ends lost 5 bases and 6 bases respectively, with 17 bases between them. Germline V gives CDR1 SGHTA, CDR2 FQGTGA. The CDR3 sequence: CASSPRPTGTEQYF. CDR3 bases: TGTGCCAGCAGCCCCCGTCCCACTGGTACCGAGCAGTACTTC.

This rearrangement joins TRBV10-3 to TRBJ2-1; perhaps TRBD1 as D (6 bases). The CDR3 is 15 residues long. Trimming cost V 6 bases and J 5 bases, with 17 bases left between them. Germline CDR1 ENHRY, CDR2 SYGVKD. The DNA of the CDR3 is TGTGCCATCAGGCCCTCCGGGGCAGGGGACAATGAGCAGTTCTTC. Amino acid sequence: CAIRPSGAGDNEQFF.

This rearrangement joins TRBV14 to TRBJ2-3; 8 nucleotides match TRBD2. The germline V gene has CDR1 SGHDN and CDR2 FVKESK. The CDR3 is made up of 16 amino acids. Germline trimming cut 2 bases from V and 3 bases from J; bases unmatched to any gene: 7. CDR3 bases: TGTGCCAGCAGCCAACCCTGGCGGGGGGTGACAGATACGCAGTATTTT. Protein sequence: CASSQPWRGVTDTQYF. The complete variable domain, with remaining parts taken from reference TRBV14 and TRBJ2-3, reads EAGVTQFPSHSVIEKGQTVTLRCDPISGHDNLYWYRRVMGKEIKFLLHFVKESKQDESGMPNNRFLAERTGGTYSTLKVQPAELEDSGVYFCASSQPWRGVTDTQYFGPGTRLTVL.

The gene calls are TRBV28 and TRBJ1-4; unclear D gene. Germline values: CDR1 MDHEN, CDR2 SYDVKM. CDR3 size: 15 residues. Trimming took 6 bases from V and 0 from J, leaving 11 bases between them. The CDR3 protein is CASRTLLPTNEKLFF. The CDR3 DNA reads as TGTGCCAGCAGAACTCTGCTTCCAACTAATGAAAAACTGTTTTTT.